This is a list of T cell receptor beta chains from one sample in a study of blood T cell repertoires in COVID-19. TCRdb's table, derived via immunoSEQ multiplex PCR, lists solely in-frame clones and lacks some. Among over 20,000 clones listed, roughly 90% were seen once. Sequenced input: peripheral blood. These receptors all come from a human donor in a cohort sampled during active COVID-19. CDR3s include the opening cysteine and the closing phenylalanine or tryptophan. A D gene is named only where the DNA matches it firmly. Clone size is stated in some rows and not others, as once, few, many or a class when expanded.

V gene	clone size	J gene	D gene	CDR3 protein	CDR3 DNA
TRBV6-6	.	TRBJ1-5	.	CASDPGLLNQPQHF	TGTGCCAGCGACCCTGGACTCTTAAATCAGCCCCAGCATTTT
TRBV5-1	.	TRBJ2-7	.	CASSLKGTPYEQYF	TGCGCCAGCAGCTTGAAAGGGACTCCCTACGAGCAGTACTTC
TRBV28	.	TRBJ1-1	.	CASSSGSRSTEAFF	TGTGCCAGCAGCTCCGGGAGCCGGAGCACTGAAGCTTTCTTT
TRBV5-4	.	TRBJ1-2	.	CASSLGGRDGYTF	TGTGCCAGCAGCTTGGGGGGGAGGGATGGCTACACCTTC
TRBV5-8	.	TRBJ1-6	TRBD1	CASSLGQGNNSPLHF	TGTGCCAGCAGCCTCGGACAGGGGAATAATTCACCCCTCCACTTT
TRBV28	.	TRBJ2-7	.	CASSMSTDGTSYEQYF	TGTGCCAGCAGTATGAGCACAGACGGAACATCCTACGAGCAGTACTTC
TRBV27	.	TRBJ2-7	TRBD2	CASSLGLGTYEQYF	TGTGCCAGCAGTTTGGGACTAGGAACCTACGAGCAGTACTTC
TRBV6-1	once	TRBJ2-4	TRBD1	CASSESTGAVAKNIQYF	TGTGCCAGCAGTGAGTCCACAGGGGCGGTTGCCAAAAACATTCAGTACTTC
TRBV19	.	TRBJ2-1	.	CASSIDREGGEQFF	TGTGCCAGTAGTATTGACAGGGAAGGAGGGGAGCAGTTCTTC
TRBV2	few	TRBJ1-5	.	CASSEGGWQPQHF	TGTGCCAGCAGTGAGGGAGGGTGGCAGCCCCAGCATTTT
TRBV28	.	TRBJ1-1	.	CASSSGNTEAFF	TGTGCCAGCAGTTCGGGGAACACTGAAGCTTTCTTT
TRBV11-3	.	TRBJ2-1	TRBD2	CASSPSPSGKGYNEQFF	TGTGCCAGCAGCCCCAGCCCTAGCGGGAAAGGTTACAATGAGCAGTTCTTC
TRBV28	.	TRBJ2-5	TRBD2	CASIAIAGSQETQYF	TGTGCCAGCATAGCGATAGCGGGGTCCCAAGAGACCCAGTACTTC
TRBV27	.	TRBJ2-1	.	CASTIRRGGNEQFF	TGTGCCAGCACCATAAGGAGGGGGGGCAATGAGCAGTTCTTC
TRBV6-6	.	TRBJ1-3	.	CASSQYKTQRPGNTIYF	TGTGCCAGCAGTCAATATAAAACCCAGAGGCCTGGAAACACCATATATTTT
TRBV11-2	.	TRBJ1-4	.	CASSPSGGLVEKLFF	TGTGCCAGCAGCCCCTCGGGAGGCTTGGTTGAAAAACTGTTTTTT
TRBV3-1/TRBV3-2	.	TRBJ1-1	TRBD1	CASSRTTGVLNTEAFF	TGTGCCAGCAGCCGAACGACAGGGGTCCTAAACACTGAAGCTTTCTTT
TRBV12-3/TRBV12-4	.	TRBJ2-1	.	CASSPPGYNEQFF	TGTGCCAGCAGCCCTCCCGGCTACAATGAGCAGTTCTTC
TRBV5-6	.	TRBJ1-5	.	CASSLGGSDQPQHF	TGTGCCAGCAGCTTGGGAGGGTCAGATCAGCCCCAGCATTTT
TRBV3-1/TRBV3-2	.	TRBJ2-3	.	CASSQALGPGNTDTQYF	TGTGCCAGCAGCCAAGCCCTTGGGCCGGGAAACACAGATACGCAGTATTTT
TRBV19	.	TRBJ1-2	.	CASSIGDYGYTF	TGTGCCAGTAGTATAGGAGACTATGGCTACACCTTC
TRBV28	once	TRBJ2-1	TRBD1	CASVGQLTYNEQFF	TGTGCCAGTGTGGGACAGCTAACCTACAATGAGCAGTTCTTC
TRBV6-5	.	TRBJ1-1	TRBD1	CASSRDRSNTEAFF	TGTGCCAGCAGCCGGGACAGATCTAACACTGAAGCTTTCTTT
TRBV11-1	.	TRBJ2-1	.	CASSFGRLNEQFF	TGTGCCAGCAGCTTCGGGAGACTCAATGAGCAGTTCTTC
TRBV9	.	TRBJ1-1	.	CASSAVRGGLGTEAFF	TGTGCCAGCAGCGCGGTTCGCGGGGGGCTCGGGACTGAAGCTTTCTTT
TRBV9	once	TRBJ1-4	.	CASSVGAGSNEKLFF	TGTGCCAGCAGCGTAGGTGCTGGCTCTAATGAAAAACTGTTTTTT
TRBV18	few	TRBJ2-7	TRBD1	CASSPTTGEIGEQYF	TGTGCCAGCTCACCAACCACAGGGGAAATAGGCGAGCAGTACTTC
TRBV5-6	.	TRBJ1-3	.	CASSLTEFGNTIYF	TGTGCCAGCAGTCTTACAGAGTTTGGAAACACCATATATTTT
TRBV7-9	.	TRBJ2-7	TRBD2	CASSSSGTSLGEQYF	TGTGCCAGCAGCTCTAGCGGGACCTCCCTGGGAGAGCAGTACTTC
TRBV28	once	TRBJ2-7	.	CASSSGTIPRYEQYF	TGTGCCAGCAGCTCCGGGACAATTCCCCGCTACGAGCAGTACTTC
TRBV10-3	.	TRBJ1-2	TRBD1	CAISESTGGNYGYTF	TGTGCCATCAGTGAGTCGACAGGGGGCAACTATGGCTACACCTTC
TRBV4-2	.	TRBJ1-3	TRBD1	CASSQDSGTALSGNTIYF	TGTGCCAGCAGCCAAGATTCAGGGACAGCCCTATCTGGAAACACCATATATTTT
TRBV6-5	.	TRBJ1-1	TRBD1	CASGGQVPGRAFF	TGTGCCAGCGGGGGACAGGTCCCCGGTCGAGCTTTCTTT
TRBV11-2	.	TRBJ2-7	TRBD2	CASSPTTGTSEYYEQYF	TGTGCCAGCAGCCCCACAACCGGGACTAGCGAGTACTACGAGCAGTACTTC
TRBV30	.	TRBJ2-1	TRBD1	CAWSPTGLGQFF	TGTGCCTGGAGTCCGACAGGGTTAGGGCAGTTCTTC
TRBV2	.	TRBJ2-7	TRBD1	CASRLRQGDSSYEQYF	TGTGCCAGCAGACTTAGACAGGGAGATTCCTCCTACGAGCAGTACTTC
TRBV3-1/TRBV3-2	.	TRBJ1-2	.	CASSENSGQDGYTF	TGTGCCAGCAGCGAAAATTCAGGTCAGGATGGCTACACCTTC
TRBV28	.	TRBJ1-1	.	CASSLSQEYTEAFF	TGTGCCAGCAGTTTAAGTCAGGAATACACTGAAGCTTTCTTT
TRBV12-3/TRBV12-4	.	TRBJ1-4	.	CASRSTEKLFF	TGTGCCAGCAGGAGTACGGAAAAACTGTTTTTT
TRBV12-3/TRBV12-4	.	TRBJ2-7	.	CASSSSYLEQYF	TGTGCCAGCAGTTCCTCTTATCTGGAGCAGTACTTC
TRBV4-1	.	TRBJ1-3	.	CASSQWDISGNTIYF	TGCGCCAGCAGCCAATGGGACATCTCTGGAAACACCATATATTTT